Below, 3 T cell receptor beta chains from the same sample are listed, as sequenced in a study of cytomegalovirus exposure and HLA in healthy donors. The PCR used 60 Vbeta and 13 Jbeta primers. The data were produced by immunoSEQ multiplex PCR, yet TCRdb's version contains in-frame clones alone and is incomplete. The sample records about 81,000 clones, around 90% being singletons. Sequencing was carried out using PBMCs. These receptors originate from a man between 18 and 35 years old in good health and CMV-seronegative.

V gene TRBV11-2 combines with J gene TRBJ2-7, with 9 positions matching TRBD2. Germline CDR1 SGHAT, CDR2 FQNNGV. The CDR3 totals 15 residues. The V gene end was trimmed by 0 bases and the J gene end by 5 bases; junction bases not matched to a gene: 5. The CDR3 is CASSLEVAGEHEQYF. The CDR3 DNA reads TGTGCCAGCAGCTTAGAGGTAGCGGGAGAGCACGAGCAGTACTTC.

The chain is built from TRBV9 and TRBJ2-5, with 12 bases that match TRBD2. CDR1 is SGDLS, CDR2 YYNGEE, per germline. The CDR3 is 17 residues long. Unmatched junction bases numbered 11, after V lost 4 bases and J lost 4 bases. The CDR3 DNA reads TGTGCCAGCAGCCCAGGGACTAGCGGGTTACCGAGAGAGACCCAGTACTTC. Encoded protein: CASSPGTSGLPRETQYF.

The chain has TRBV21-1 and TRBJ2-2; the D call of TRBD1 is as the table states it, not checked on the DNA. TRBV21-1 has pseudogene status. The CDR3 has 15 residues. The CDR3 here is CASDPRDSCTGELFF. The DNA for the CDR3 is TGTGCCAGCGACCCCCGGGACAGCTGCACCGGGGAGCTGTTTTTT.